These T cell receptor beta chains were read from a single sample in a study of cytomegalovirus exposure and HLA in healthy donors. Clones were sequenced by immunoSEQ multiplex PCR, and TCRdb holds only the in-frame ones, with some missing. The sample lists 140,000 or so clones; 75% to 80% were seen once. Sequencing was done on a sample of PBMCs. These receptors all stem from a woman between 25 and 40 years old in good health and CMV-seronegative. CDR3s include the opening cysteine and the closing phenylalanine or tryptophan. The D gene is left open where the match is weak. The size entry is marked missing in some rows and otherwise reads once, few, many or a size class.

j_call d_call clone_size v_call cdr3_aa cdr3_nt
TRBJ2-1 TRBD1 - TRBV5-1 CASSFRDRDTDEQFF TGCGCCAGCAGCTTCCGGGACAGGGATACGGATGAGCAGTTCTTC
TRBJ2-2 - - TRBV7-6 CASSSGNTRGGRELFF TGTGCCAGCAGCAGCGGTAATACGAGGGGGGGCCGGGAGCTGTTTTTT
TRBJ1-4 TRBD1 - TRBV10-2 CASANPGTGDEKLFF TGCGCCAGCGCCAACCCCGGGACAGGGGATGAAAAACTGTTTTTT
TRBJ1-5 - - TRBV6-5 CASSYSVQSNQPQHF TGTGCCAGCAGTTACTCGGTTCAGAGCAATCAGCCCCAGCATTTT
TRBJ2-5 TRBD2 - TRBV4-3 CASSQASGGPQETQYF TGCGCCAGCAGCCAAGCTAGCGGGGGACCCCAAGAGACCCAGTACTTC
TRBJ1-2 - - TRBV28 CASKGGDYGYTF TGTGCCAGCAAGGGGGGGGACTATGGCTACACCTTC
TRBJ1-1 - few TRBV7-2 CASSPLSTGFNMNTEAFF TGTGCCAGCAGCCCACTCTCTACAGGGTTCAACATGAACACTGAAGCTTTCTTT
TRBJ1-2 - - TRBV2 CVSSSQGFRGYTF TGTGTCAGCAGTTCTCAGGGATTTCGTGGCTACACCTTC
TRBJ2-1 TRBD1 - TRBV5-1 CASSPQGVVDNEQFF TGCGCCAGCAGCCCTCAGGGGGTGGTGGACAATGAGCAGTTCTTC
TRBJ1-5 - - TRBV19 CASSAGTASNQPQHF TGTGCCAGTAGCGCCGGGACTGCCAGCAATCAGCCCCAGCATTTT
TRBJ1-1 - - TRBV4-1 CASSQGGITEAFF TGCGCCAGCAGCCAAGGAGGGATCACTGAAGCTTTCTTT
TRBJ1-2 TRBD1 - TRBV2 CASSEQGADGYTF TGTGCCAGCAGTGAACAGGGGGCGGATGGCTACACCTTC
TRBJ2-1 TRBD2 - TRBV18 CASSPAGEPYNEQFF TGTGCCAGCTCTCCGGCGGGGGAGCCATACAATGAGCAGTTCTTC
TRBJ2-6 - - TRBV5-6 CASSLRANVLTF TGTGCCAGCAGCCTAAGGGCCAACGTCCTGACTTTC
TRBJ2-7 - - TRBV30 CAWGLQGHEQYF TGTGCCTGGGGTCTTCAGGGGCACGAGCAGTACTTC
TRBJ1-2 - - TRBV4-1 CASSQGQDAYGYTF TGCGCCAGCAGCCAAGGACAGGACGCCTATGGCTACACCTTC
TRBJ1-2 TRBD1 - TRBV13 CASSSINSRRQGPYGYTF TGTGCCAGCAGCTCAATAAATTCTCGTAGACAGGGACCGTATGGCTACACCTTC
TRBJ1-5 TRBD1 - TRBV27 CASSPYGTGGHNQPQHF TGTGCCAGCAGTCCTTACGGGACAGGGGGCCACAATCAGCCCCAGCATTTT
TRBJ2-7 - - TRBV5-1 CASSLERSYEQYF TGCGCCAGCAGCTTGGAACGGTCCTACGAGCAGTACTTC
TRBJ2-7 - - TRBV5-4 CASSFMGSIYEQYF TGTGCCAGCAGCTTTATGGGGAGTATCTACGAGCAGTACTTC
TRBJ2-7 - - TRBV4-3 CASSQDWGVAYEQYF TGCGCCAGCAGCCAAGATTGGGGGGTTGCCTACGAGCAGTACTTC
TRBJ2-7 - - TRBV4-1 CASSDTFYPYEQYF TGCGCCAGCAGCGACACCTTCTATCCCTACGAGCAGTACTTC
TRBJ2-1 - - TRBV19 CASSIGGNEQFF TGTGCCAGTAGTATCGGAGGCAATGAGCAGTTCTTC
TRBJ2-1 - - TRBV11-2 CASSSTLGRNEQFF TGTGCCAGCAGCTCTACACTAGGGCGCAATGAGCAGTTCTTC
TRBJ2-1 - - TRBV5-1 CASRQGGYNEQFF TGCGCCAGCCGGCAGGGAGGCTACAATGAGCAGTTCTTC